This T cell receptor (beta chain) was found in a study of molecular identifiers for immune sequencing clone quantification. CDR1 DFQATT and CDR2 SNEGSKA come from the germline V gene (reference sequence). The V and J ends lost 3 bases and 2 bases respectively, with 8 bases between them. This CDR3 contains 12 residues. Broader study findings: Clones exceeding 20 RNA copies carried over 97% of effector molecules but under 1% of naive-cell molecules. Identical TCR molecules that share a barcode could lead to an underestimation of highly expanded clone sizes.

TCRdb analysed the PCR reads with MiXCR anew, one entry per CDR3 protein. The data show approximately 500,000 distinct CDR3 sequences, with roughly a fifth seen just once and 0.7% to 1% held by the top ten. As concerns this clonotype: The antigen remains unidentified.

This TCR was sampled from a human donor in good health. Some libraries in this study had Jurkat cell RNA spiked in. Sequenced input: naive CD8+ T cells from blood, with Jurkat cell RNA spiked in. Described subset: FACS-sorted CD8+CD4-CCR7+CD45RA+ naive T cells. V gene TRBV20-1 combines with J gene TRBJ2-7; the D is unclear. CDR3 residues: CSASPGTYEQYF. CDR3 coding DNA: TGCAGTGCTAGTCCGGGTACCTACGAGCAGTACTTC.